The entry below describes one T cell receptor beta chain. Measured with immunoSEQ multiplex PCR; TCRdb has only the in-frame clones, and not every one. The sample records some 150,000 clones, around 75% being singletons. The J segment lost 5 bases and the V segment lost 4 bases, leaving 6 bases of the junction unmatched. This CDR3 spans 14 amino acids. CDR1 and CDR2 from the germline V gene are MGHDK and SYGVNS. This sample is part of a study of blood T cell repertoires in COVID-19. Study details: Donors in the United States, Italy and Spain gave samples during acute or convalescent COVID-19.

Sequencing input: peripheral blood. The receptor was isolated from a woman in her 70s with COVID-19, enrolled during active disease. The rearrangement uses TRBV25-1 and TRBJ1-1; 8 bases line up with TRBD1. The CDR3 nucleotides read TGTGCCAGCAGTGTAACAGGGGGGCTGACTGAAGCTTTCTTT. Amino acids: CASSVTGGLTEAFF. Supplemented by reference TRBV25-1 and TRBJ1-1, the full variable domain reads EADIYQTPRYLVIGTGKKITLECSQTMGHDKMYWYQQDPGMELHLIHYSYGVNSTEKGDLSSESTVSRIRTEHFPLTLESARPSHTSQYLCASSVTGGLTEAFFGQGTRLTVV.